Described below is a single TCR beta chain sequence and its context. Only in-frame clones appear in the TCRdb table, and some are missing; sequencing was by immunoSEQ multiplex PCR. The sample includes about 320,000 clones, 90% seen only once; the top ten take about 4.2%. The data were obtained in a study of blood T cell repertoires in COVID-19. Study-wide background: Donors in the United States, Italy and Spain gave samples during acute or convalescent COVID-19.

The CDR3 consists of 17 residues. Trimming cost V 4 bases and J 2 bases, with 18 bases left between them. Germline V gene data show CDR1 as MNHNS and CDR2 as SASEGT. Participants were aged roughly 18 to 89 years from about two dozen US areas. Participants reported their clinical history, and cohort assignment relied on those reports. Material: PBMCs or T cells enriched from blood (not recorded which). The chain combines TRBV6-1 with TRBJ1-5; weak D call: TRBD1 (6 bases). The TCR was taken from a woman younger than 45 who had been exposed to COVID-19. The CDR3 sequence: CASSAHPQGRGNQPQHF. CDR3 sequence (DNA): TGTGCCAGCAGTGCGCACCCACAGGGCCGGGGCAATCAGCCCCAGCATTTT.